Each of the 25 T cell receptor beta chains below was sequenced from the same sample in a study of blood T cell repertoires in COVID-19. The assay was immunoSEQ multiplex PCR, and TCRdb's table has in-frame clones only and misses some. The sample includes about 100,000 clones, approximately 83% of them seen just once. Sequenced: peripheral blood. Source of these receptors: a woman between 65 and 79 years old with acute or convalescent COVID-19.

The CDR3 loop is CSGSGSNTGELFF. The CDR3 DNA sequence: TGCAGCGGTAGCGGGTCGAACACCGGGGAGCTGTTTTTT. The chain has TRBV29-1 and TRBJ2-2; 7 bases fit TRBD2. CDR1 and CDR2 (germline): SQVTM, ANQGSEA. The CDR3 contains 13 residues. V lost 7 bases, J lost 0 bases, and 2 bases stayed unmatched.

The chain recombines TRBV27 with TRBJ2-7; 11 positions agree with TRBD1. The junction had 6 bases not matched to a gene; V was cut back by 6 bases and J by 5 bases. The CDR3 length is 14 residues. Germline V gene data show CDR1 as MNHEY and CDR2 as SMNVEV (reference sequence). DNA of the CDR3: TGTGCCAGCAGCCGGGACAGGGGGAAGCACGAGCAGTACTTC. It codes for CASSRDRGKHEQYF.

The rearrangement links TRBV7-2 to TRBJ1-5; D possibly corresponds to TRBD1 (6 bases). Germline CDR1 reads SGHTA; CDR2 reads FQGNSA. The CDR3 runs 15 residues. V lost 3 bases and J 1 base, leaving 10 bases between the germline ends. The CDR3 is CASSLGTLSNQPQHF. CDR3 sequence (DNA): TGTGCCAGCAGCTTGGGGACACTCAGCAATCAGCCCCAGCATTTT.

The J gene is TRBJ2-1, the V gene TRBV11-2; maybe TRBD2 (6 bases). The CDR3 covers 14 residues. V was clipped by 7 bases and J by 10 bases, with 20 bases between them. Germline CDR1 is SGHAT and CDR2 is FQNNGV. Here the CDR3 reads CASTGTPDATEQFF. CDR3 coding DNA: TGTGCCAGCACCGGGACTCCAGACGCCACGGAGCAGTTCTTC.

This clone has a single count. The rearrangement links TRBV4-1 to TRBJ2-7; 11 nucleotides align to TRBD2. The CDR3 runs to 18 residues. Trimming cost V 1 base and J 0 bases; bases outside gene matches: 8. CDR1 MGHRA and CDR2 YSYEKL come from the germline V gene. CDR3 region: CASSQGHSGTSGSYEQYF. The CDR3 DNA follows: TGCGCCAGCAGCCAAGGACATTCCGGGACTAGCGGCTCCTACGAGCAGTACTTC.

The chain links TRBV24-1 to TRBJ2-2; 8 bases map to TRBD1. This CDR3 is 15 amino acids long. Germline CDR1 is KGHDR and CDR2 is SFDVKD. V gave up 7 bases and J gave up 7 bases; unmatched junction bases: 10. The CDR3 DNA follows: TGTGCCACCAGAGCCGACAGGGGCGATGTCGGGGAGCTGTTTTTT. Amino acid sequence: CATRADRGDVGELFF.

The chain uses TRBV5-5 and TRBJ1-5; 8 bases fit TRBD1. V trimming: 4 bases; J trimming: 5 bases; junction bases outside the gene matches: 2. This CDR3 spans 13 amino acids. CDR1 is SGHKS and CDR2 is YYEKEE in the germline V gene (reference sequence). The DNA for the CDR3 is TGTGCCAGCAGCGGACAGGGTGATCAGCCCCAGCATTTT. This encodes CASSGQGDQPQHF.

The J gene is TRBJ1-5, the V gene TRBV19; 8 bases fit TRBD1. The CDR3 spans 15 residues. The V gene end was trimmed by 5 bases and the J gene end by 5 bases; junction bases not matched to a gene: 8. Germline V CDR1 and CDR2: LNHDA, SQIVND (reference sequence). The CDR3 loop is CASSVYRGMDQPQHF. As DNA, the CDR3 is TGTGCCAGTAGTGTTTACAGGGGGATGGATCAGCCCCAGCATTTT. Based on the CDR3 plus reference TRBV19 and TRBJ1-5, the full variable domain is DGGITQSPKYLFRKEGQNVTLSCEQNLNHDAMYWYRQDPGQGLRLIYYSQIVNDFQKGDIAEGYSVSREKKESFPLTVTSAQKNPTAFYLCASSVYRGMDQPQHFGDGTRLSIL.

The CDR3 DNA reads TGTGCCAGCACTCGACAGGGGGACACTGAAGCTTTCTTT. Residues: CASTRQGDTEAFF. This rearrangement joins TRBV2 to TRBJ1-1; TRBD1 agrees at 9 bases. The CDR3 loop spans 13 amino acids. V gave up 7 bases and J gave up 3 bases; unmatched junction bases: 3. Germline V lookup: CDR1 SNHLY, CDR2 FYNNEI.

The V and J genes are TRBV7-9 and TRBJ2-1; TRBD1 aligns across 8 bases. There are 15 residues in the CDR3. After removal of 3 bases from V and 0 bases from J, the junction contained 1 base not matched to a gene. Germline V gene lookup returns CDR1 SEHNR and CDR2 FQNEAQ (reference sequence). CDR3 in amino acids: CASSLTGDSYNEQFF. CDR3 DNA: TGTGCCAGCAGCTTGACAGGGGACTCCTACAATGAGCAGTTCTTC.

This clone has a handful of counts. The rearrangement joins TRBV29-1 to TRBJ1-5, with TRBD1 matching over 8 bases. Germline trimming cut 7 bases from V and 4 bases from J; bases unmatched to any gene: 3. Germline-derived CDR1 and CDR2 are SQVTM and ANQGSEA. This CDR3 has 12 amino acids. CDR3 region: CSAGTGNQPQHF. The CDR3, as DNA: TGCAGCGCTGGGACAGGAAATCAGCCCCAGCATTTT.

The V gene is TRBV4-1, the J gene TRBJ2-7, with D maybe TRBD2 (6 bases). Germline assignment: CDR1 MGHRA and CDR2 YSYEKL. The V and J ends lost 5 bases and 2 bases respectively, with 19 bases between them. CDR3 size: 16 residues. CDR3 region: CASSALGGSSPYEQYF. Written as DNA, the CDR3 is TGCGCCAGCAGCGCCCTTGGGGGGAGTAGCCCCTACGAGCAGTACTTC.

This clone was counted only a few times. This rearrangement joins TRBV10-1 to TRBJ2-1; no firm D call. With 4 bases removed from V and 6 bases from J, the gap between germline ends came to 10 bases. The CDR3 sequence is 13 residues long. Germline CDR1 reads WNHNN; CDR2 reads SYGVQD (reference sequence). The CDR3 protein is CASSGQVGNEQFF. In nucleotides, the CDR3 is TGCGCCAGCAGTGGGCAGGTGGGCAATGAGCAGTTCTTC.

V gene TRBV2 combines with J gene TRBJ2-4; TRBD1 agrees at 7 bases. Germline CDR1 reads SNHLY; CDR2 reads FYNNEI. The CDR3 totals 15 residues. V lost 4 bases and J lost 7; bases outside the gene matches: 10. CDR3 protein: CASSVGTADANIQYF. The CDR3 nucleotides read TGTGCCAGCAGTGTTGGGACAGCAGATGCGAACATTCAGTACTTC.

This clone was seen just once. The chain has TRBV4-2 and TRBJ2-1, with 11 bases identical to TRBD2. Looked up from germline, CDR1 is LGHNA and CDR2 is YNFKEQ. V shed 0 bases and J 15 bases; nucleotides not matched to a gene: 13. This CDR3 spans 16 amino acids. The CDR3 DNA reads as TGTGCCAGCAGCCAAGATGGACTAGCGGGCGGCCCAAGCGGGTTCTTC. Translation gives CASSQDGLAGGPSGFF.

V and J are TRBV7-2 and TRBJ1-4, with D perhaps matching TRBD1 (6 bases). CDR3 length: 15 amino acids. Germline CDR1 and CDR2: SGHTA and FQGNSA. Trimming removed 1 base at V and 6 bases at J, with 12 bases between. CDR3 residues: CASSLGGGVHEKLFF. The CDR3, as DNA: TGTGCCAGCAGCTTAGGAGGGGGGGTACATGAAAAACTGTTTTTT.

The V and J genes are TRBV5-8 and TRBJ2-2; 8 positions match TRBD2. Germline V CDR1 and CDR2: SGHTS, YDEGEE. The CDR3 totals 14 residues. V trimming: 4 bases; J trimming: 8 bases; junction bases outside the gene matches: 7. The CDR3 reads CASSRGRLSGELFF. In DNA, the CDR3 is TGTGCCAGCAGCCGCGGGAGGTTGTCAGGGGAGCTGTTTTTT.

This clone was detected only once. This chain joins TRBV4-1 and TRBJ1-3, with 7 bases fitting TRBD1. The V gene end was trimmed by 1 base and the J gene end by 0 bases; junction bases not matched to a gene: 3. Germline loops: CDR1 MGHRA, CDR2 YSYEKL. This CDR3 is 16 amino acids long. CDR3 sequence (DNA): TGCGCCAGCAGCCAAGGACAGGGCCCCTCTGGAAACACCATATATTTT. It translates to CASSQGQGPSGNTIYF.

The chain couples TRBV27 to TRBJ1-1; weak D call: TRBD1 (6 bases). This CDR3 is built from 12 residues. V dropped 8 bases and J dropped 3 bases, with 10 bases sitting between them. Germline CDR1 is MNHEY and CDR2 is SMNVEV (reference sequence). In DNA form, the CDR3 reads TGTGCCAGCGGGGGCAGATACACTGAAGCTTTCTTT. This encodes CASGGRYTEAFF.

The chain recombines TRBV7-2 with TRBJ1-1; perhaps TRBD1 as D (5 bases). The CDR3 contains 16 residues. The germline CDR1 and CDR2 sequences are SGHTA and FQGNSA. Trimming took off 5 bases at V and 1 base at J, with 17 bases between the two ends. The CDR3 DNA sequence: TGTGCCAGCAGCAGTAGTGGGGCCCCGAGGAACACTGAAGCTTTCTTT. Translating it yields CASSSSGAPRNTEAFF.

The CDR3 loop is CASSQKMGGFNSPLHF. The DNA for the CDR3 is TGTGCCAGCAGCCAAAAGATGGGGGGTTTTAATTCACCCCTCCACTTT. This chain links TRBV13 with TRBJ1-6; D is perhaps TRBD1 (5 bases). The ends were cut back, 5 bases at V and 6 bases at J, with 17 bases in the middle. The CDR3 length is 16 residues. The germline V gene has CDR1 PRHDT and CDR2 FYEKMQ (reference sequence).

This clone has just one count. CDR3 sequence reads: CAWRRDRDAEQYF. The DNA of the CDR3 is TGTGCCTGGAGGAGGGACAGGGACGCCGAGCAGTACTTC. The V and J genes are TRBV30 and TRBJ2-7; 9 bases match TRBD1. V lost 3 bases and J lost 6; bases outside the gene matches: 6. CDR1 is GTSNPN and CDR2 is SVGIG in the germline V gene (reference sequence). CDR3 length: 13 residues.

The rearrangement links TRBV30 to TRBJ1-5, with 11 bases matching TRBD1. The CDR3 runs to 15 residues. Per the germline V gene, CDR1 is GTSNPN and CDR2 is SVGIG (reference sequence). Trimming took 0 bases from V and 6 from J; bases not matched to a gene: 4. The DNA for the CDR3 is TGTGCCTGGAGTGTTGGACAGGGGGCGAGTCAGCCCCAGCATTTT. Protein product: CAWSVGQGASQPQHF.

This clone appeared a single time. The V call is TRBV6-5, the J call TRBJ2-5, with D possibly being TRBD1 (6 bases). The V gene lost 4 bases and the J gene lost 3 bases, with 6 bases spanning the gap. The CDR3 contains 12 residues. Germline CDR1 MNHEY, CDR2 SVGAGI. For the CDR3, the DNA is TGTGCCAGCAGTTGGACAGAAGAGACCCAGTACTTC. It specifies CASSWTEETQYF.

The chain carries TRBV7-9 and TRBJ2-1; D may be TRBD2 (5 bases). This CDR3 has 18 residues. The germline V gene encodes CDR1 SEHNR and CDR2 FQNEAQ (reference sequence). Deletions cut 1 base from V and 5 bases from J, with 21 bases between. The CDR3 DNA reads TGTGCCAGCAGCTTAGGGTCCCTAAAGTGGCGGCGGGACAATGAGCAGTTCTTC. This gives the protein CASSLGSLKWRRDNEQFF.